The clone carrying this T cell receptor (beta chain) has just a few counts. This CDR3 contains 12 residues. With 5 bases removed from V and 8 bases from J, the gap between germline ends came to 12 bases. A single record per CDR3 protein comes from TCRdb applying MiXCR to the 5' RACE reads. The table lists approximately 190,000 distinct CDR3 sequences, about 18% of them singletons. The data belong to a study of T-cell memory formation after mild COVID-19. The TCR was taken from an adult woman who had mild COVID-19 (a few samples of this study predate the infection). Cell type and time point are not known. J is TRBJ1-2 and V is TRBV12-3 or TRBV12-4; D is unclear. Sequenced input: PBMCs or a T cell subset sorted from them (not recorded which). In DNA form, the CDR3 reads TGTGCCAGCAGTCAAAGTGGAGGGGGCTACACCTTC. This translates into CASSQSGGGYTF.